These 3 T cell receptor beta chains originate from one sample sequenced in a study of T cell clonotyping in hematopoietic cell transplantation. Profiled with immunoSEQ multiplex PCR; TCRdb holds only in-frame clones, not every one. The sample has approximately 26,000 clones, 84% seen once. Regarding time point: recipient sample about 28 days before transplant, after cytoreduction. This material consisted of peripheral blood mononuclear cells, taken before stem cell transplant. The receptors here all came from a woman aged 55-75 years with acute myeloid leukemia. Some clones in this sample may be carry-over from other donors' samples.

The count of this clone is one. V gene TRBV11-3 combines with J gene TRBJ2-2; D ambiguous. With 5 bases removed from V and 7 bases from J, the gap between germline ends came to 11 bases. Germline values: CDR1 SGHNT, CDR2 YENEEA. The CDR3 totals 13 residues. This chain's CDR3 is CASSVLKGGELFF. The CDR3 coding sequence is TGTGCCAGCAGCGTGCTCAAGGGCGGGGAGCTGTTTTTT.

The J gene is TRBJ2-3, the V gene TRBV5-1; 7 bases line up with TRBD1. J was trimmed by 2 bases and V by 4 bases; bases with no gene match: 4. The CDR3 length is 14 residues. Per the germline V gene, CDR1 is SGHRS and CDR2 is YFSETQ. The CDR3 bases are TGCGCCAGCAGCAGGACAGGATCCACAGATACGCAGTATTTT. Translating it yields CASSRTGSTDTQYF.

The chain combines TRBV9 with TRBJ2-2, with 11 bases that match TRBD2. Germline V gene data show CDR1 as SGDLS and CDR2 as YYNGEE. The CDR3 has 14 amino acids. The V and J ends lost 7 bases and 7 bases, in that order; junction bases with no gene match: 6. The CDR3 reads CASGSGRAVGELFF. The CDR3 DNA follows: TGTGCCAGCGGTAGCGGGAGGGCCGTCGGGGAGCTGTTTTTT.